This TCR beta chain was captured by sequencing in a study of STAT5B mutations in CD4+ large granular lymphocyte leukemia. Points from the study as a whole: Less than 30% of private leukemic clonotypes occurred rarely in other patients' non-leukemic repertoires. TRBV06-family usage was enriched in top patient clones (8/27) versus controls (2/35).

V was cut by 2 bases and J by 6 bases, with 7 bases left in between. The germline CDR1 and CDR2 sequences are SGHVS and FQNEAQ. This CDR3 spans 13 amino acids. As to this clone: Its antigen is as yet unknown.

Sequencing was performed with immunoSEQ multiplex PCR; in TCRdb, only in-frame clones are kept and a portion is missing. This table has about 34,000 clones, roughly 70% appearing once. The source material was CD4+ T cells from blood buffy coats. The J gene is TRBJ1-4, the V gene TRBV7-8; D gene unclear. This receptor was identified in a human donor in good health. The CDR3 reads CASSLTQDEKLFF. CDR3 nucleotides: TGTGCCAGCAGCTTAACGCAGGATGAAAAACTGTTTTTT.